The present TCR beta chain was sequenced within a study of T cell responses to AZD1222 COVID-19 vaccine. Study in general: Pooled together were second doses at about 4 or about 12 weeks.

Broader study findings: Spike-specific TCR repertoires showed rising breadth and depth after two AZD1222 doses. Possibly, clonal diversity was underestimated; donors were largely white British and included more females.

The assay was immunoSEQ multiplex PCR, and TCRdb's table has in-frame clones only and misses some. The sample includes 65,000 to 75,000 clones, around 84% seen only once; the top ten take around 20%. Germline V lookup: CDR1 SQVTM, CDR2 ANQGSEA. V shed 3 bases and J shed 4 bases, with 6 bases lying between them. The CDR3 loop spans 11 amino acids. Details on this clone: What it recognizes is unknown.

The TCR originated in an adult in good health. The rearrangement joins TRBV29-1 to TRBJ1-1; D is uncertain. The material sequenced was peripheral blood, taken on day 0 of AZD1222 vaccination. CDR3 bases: TGCAGCGTTGATTGGGGCACTGAAGCTTTCTTT. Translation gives CSVDWGTEAFF. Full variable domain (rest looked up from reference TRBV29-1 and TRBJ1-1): SAVISQKPSRDICQRGTSLTIQCQVDSQVTMMFWYRQQPGQSLTLIATANQGSEATYESGFVIDKFPISRPNLTFSTLTVSNMSPEDSSIYLCSVDWGTEAFFGQGTRLTVV.